This TCR beta chain is drawn from a study of CD8 T cells in ankylosing spondylitis. This CDR3 is built from 14 residues. The V gene end was trimmed by 8 bases and the J gene end by 6 bases; junction bases not matched to a gene: 3. TCRdb reprocessed the 5' RACE reads via MiXCR and lists one record per CDR3 protein. This table has more than 150,000 distinct CDR3 sequences, 15% to 20% appearing once. The sample holds many counts of this clonotype. The chain combines TRBV12-3 or TRBV12-4 with TRBJ2-1, with TRBD2 identical over 14 bases. The clonotype was recovered from a male donor aged 10-29 years with ankylosing spondylitis or in good health (not recorded which). The specimen sequenced was blood, either unsorted or a sorted T cell fraction (not recorded which). CDR3 coding DNA: TGTGCCAGCCTGACTAGCGGGAGGGCCAATGAGCAGTTCTTC. Residues: CASLTSGRANEQFF.